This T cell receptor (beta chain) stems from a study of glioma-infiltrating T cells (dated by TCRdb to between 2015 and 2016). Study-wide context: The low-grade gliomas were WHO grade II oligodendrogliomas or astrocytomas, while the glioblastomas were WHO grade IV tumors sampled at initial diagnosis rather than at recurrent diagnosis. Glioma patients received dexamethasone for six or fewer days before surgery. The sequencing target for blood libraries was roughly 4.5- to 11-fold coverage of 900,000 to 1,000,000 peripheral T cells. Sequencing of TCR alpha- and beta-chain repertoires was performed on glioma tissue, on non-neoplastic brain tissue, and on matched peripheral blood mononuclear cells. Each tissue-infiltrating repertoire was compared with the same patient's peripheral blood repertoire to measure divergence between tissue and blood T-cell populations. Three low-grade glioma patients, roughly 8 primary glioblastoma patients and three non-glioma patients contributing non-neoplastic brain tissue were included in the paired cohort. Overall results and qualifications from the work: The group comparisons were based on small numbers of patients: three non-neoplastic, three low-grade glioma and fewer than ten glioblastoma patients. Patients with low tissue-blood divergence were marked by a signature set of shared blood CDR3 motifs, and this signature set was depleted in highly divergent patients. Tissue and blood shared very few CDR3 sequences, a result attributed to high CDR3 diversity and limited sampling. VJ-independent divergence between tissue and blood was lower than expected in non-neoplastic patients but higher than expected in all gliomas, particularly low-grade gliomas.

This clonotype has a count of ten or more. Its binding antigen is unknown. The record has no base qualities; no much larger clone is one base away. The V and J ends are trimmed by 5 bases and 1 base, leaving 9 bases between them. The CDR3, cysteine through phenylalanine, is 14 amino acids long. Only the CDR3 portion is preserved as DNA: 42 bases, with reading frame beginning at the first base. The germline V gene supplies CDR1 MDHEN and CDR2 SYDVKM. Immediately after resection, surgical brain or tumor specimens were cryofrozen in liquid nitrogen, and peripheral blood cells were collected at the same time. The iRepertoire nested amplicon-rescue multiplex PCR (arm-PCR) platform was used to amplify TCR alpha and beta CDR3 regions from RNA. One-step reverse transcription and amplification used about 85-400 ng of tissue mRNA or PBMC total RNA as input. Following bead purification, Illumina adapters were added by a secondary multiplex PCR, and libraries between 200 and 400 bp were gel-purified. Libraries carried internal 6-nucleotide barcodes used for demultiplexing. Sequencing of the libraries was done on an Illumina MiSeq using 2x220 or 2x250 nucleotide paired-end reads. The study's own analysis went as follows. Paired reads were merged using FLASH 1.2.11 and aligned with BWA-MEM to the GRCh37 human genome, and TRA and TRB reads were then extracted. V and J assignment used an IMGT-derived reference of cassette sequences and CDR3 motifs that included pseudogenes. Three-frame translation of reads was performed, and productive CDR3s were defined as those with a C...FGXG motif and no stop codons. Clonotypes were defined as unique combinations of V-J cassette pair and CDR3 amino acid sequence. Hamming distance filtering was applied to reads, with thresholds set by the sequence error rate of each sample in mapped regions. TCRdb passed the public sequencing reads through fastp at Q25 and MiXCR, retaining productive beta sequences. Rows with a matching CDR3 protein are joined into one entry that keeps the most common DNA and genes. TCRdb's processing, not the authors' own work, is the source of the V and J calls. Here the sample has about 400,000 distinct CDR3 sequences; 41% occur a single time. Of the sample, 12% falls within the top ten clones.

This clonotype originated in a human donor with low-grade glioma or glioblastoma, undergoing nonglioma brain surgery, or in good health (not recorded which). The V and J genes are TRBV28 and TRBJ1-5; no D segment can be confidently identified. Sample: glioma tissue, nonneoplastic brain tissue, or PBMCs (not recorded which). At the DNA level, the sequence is TGTGCCAGCAGTCCCGGTCACAGCAATCAGCCCCAGCATTTT. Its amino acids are CASSPGHSNQPQHF.